The 15 T cell receptor beta chains given below trace back to one sample, sequenced in a study of CD8+CD57+ T cells in acquired aplastic anemia. Genomic DNA, serving as template, underwent TCR beta VDJ and CDR3 profiling. TCRdb reprocessed the reads via MiXCR and lists one record per CDR3 protein. This sample has 100,000 to 150,000 distinct CDR3 sequences, with 48% found just once. Material: sorted CD4+, CD8+, or CD8+CD57+ T cells (not recorded which) from PBMCs. Source of these receptors: a human donor in good health, serving as a control.

Concerning this clonotype: This likely comes from a read error, as the CDR3 has no conserved phenylalanine or tryptophan at its end. The J gene is TRBJ1-5, the V gene TRBV29-1, with D perhaps TRBD1 (6 bases). V was pared by 6 bases and J by 9 bases, with 18 bases between. CDR1 SQVTM and CDR2 ANQGSEA come from the germline V gene. The length of the CDR3 is 13 residues. The CDR3 nucleotides read TGCAGCGTAATCAGGGGATTTGGTCGGCCCCAGCATCTT. It encodes CSVIRGFGRPQHL.

This chain connects TRBV5-6 to TRBJ1-2, with TRBD1 matching 7 bases. CDR3 length equals 13 residues. CDR1 and CDR2 (germline): SGHDT, YYEEEE. Trimming removed 4 bases from V and 6 bases from J; junction bases left unmatched: 6. The CDR3 protein is CASSPGTDHGYTF. The CDR3 bases are TGTGCCAGCAGCCCCGGGACAGACCATGGCTACACCTTC.

In regard to this clonotype: A read error may explain this, as a much larger clone is one base away. The chain is built from TRBV7-8 and TRBJ2-7; D gene uncertain. In germline, CDR1 is SGHVS, CDR2 FQNEAQ. CDR3 length: 15 residues. CDR3 in amino acids: CASSLPQPSLYERYF. The DNA of the CDR3 is TGTGCCAGCAGCTTGCCACAGCCGAGTCTCTACGAGCGGTACTTC.

The CDR3 reads CSASSHPDQPQHF. The CDR3 DNA follows: TGCAGTGCCAGCAGCCACCCGGATCAGCCCCAGCATTTT. This chain connects TRBV20-1 to TRBJ1-5, with D hard to call. Germline V gene sequence: CDR1 DFQATT, CDR2 SNEGSKA (reference sequence). Trimming removed 6 bases at V and 5 bases at J, with 14 bases between. This CDR3 has 13 amino acids.

This clonotype was seen at least ten times. V gene TRBV4-1 combines with J gene TRBJ2-1; the D gene is possibly TRBD2 (6 bases). The CDR3 totals 17 residues. V lost 1 base, J lost 4 bases, and 17 bases lay in between. Germline lookup yields CDR1 MGHRA and CDR2 YSYEKL. CDR3 nucleotides: TGCGCCAGCAGCCAAGTGGTGGAGGGGAGCGGTTACAATGAGCAGTTCTTC. Its protein is CASSQVVEGSGYNEQFF.

Points on this clonotype: A much larger clone lies one base from this, so it may be a read error. The chain is built from TRBV6-1 and TRBJ2-5; D gene ambiguous. The CDR3 runs to 13 residues. Germline assignment: CDR1 MNHNS and CDR2 SASEGT. The CDR3 sequence is CASSDASRPTQHF. The DNA of the CDR3 is TGTGCCAGCAGCGACGCGAGCCGACCCACCCAGCACTTC.

This clonotype appeared once. The chain links TRBV19 to TRBJ2-7, with D perhaps TRBD2 (7 bases). This CDR3 has 15 residues. The V and J ends lost 5 bases and 3 bases respectively, with 17 bases between them. Germline V lookup: CDR1 LNHDA, CDR2 SQIVND (reference sequence). Here the CDR3 reads CASSSGGGTYYEQYF. CDR3 coding DNA: TGTGCCAGTAGTTCGGGGGGCGGAACCTACTACGAGCAGTACTTC.

This clonotype was detected ten times or more. The rearrangement joins TRBV3-1 to TRBJ2-7; TRBD2 matches at 10 bases. The V segment lost 4 bases and the J segment 6 bases; nucleotides outside the gene matches: 9. Germline CDR1 is LGHDT and CDR2 is YNNKEL (reference sequence). This CDR3 region has 15 residues. DNA for the CDR3: TGTGCCAGCAGCCCGGGGACTAGCGTAGGGAGCGAGCAGTACTTC. Protein product: CASSPGTSVGSEQYF.

J is TRBJ1-2 and V is TRBV7-2; D not resolved. This CDR3 comprises 13 residues. From germline, CDR1 is SGHTA and CDR2 FQGNSA. V lost 5 bases to trimming and J lost 0 bases, with 7 bases between them. In DNA, the CDR3 is TGTGCCAGCAGCCAGAAACCTAACTATGGCTACACCTTC. Its protein is CASSQKPNYGYTF.

The V gene is TRBV5-4, the J gene TRBJ1-6, with D maybe TRBD1 (6 bases). V dropped 0 bases and J dropped 0 bases, with 16 bases sitting between them. The germline CDR1 and CDR2 sequences are SGHNT and YYREEE (reference sequence). The length of the CDR3 is 19 residues. DNA for the CDR3: TGTGCCAGCAGCTTGGGGATATGGCAGGGGAGCTCCTATAATTCACCCCTCCACTTT. This encodes CASSLGIWQGSSYNSPLHF.

The chain recombines TRBV20-1 with TRBJ2-1, with D perhaps assigned TRBD1 or TRBD2 (5 bases each). Germline V lookup: CDR1 DFQATT, CDR2 SNEGSKA (reference sequence). Trimming stripped 3 bases from V and 4 bases from J, with 16 bases between. This CDR3 region has 15 residues. DNA of the CDR3: TGCAGTGCTAGCCGGGGCAGGTCTCTGTACAATGAGCAGTTCTTC. The encoded protein is CSASRGRSLYNEQFF.

The chain recombines TRBV7-9 with TRBJ1-1, with no clear D. The CDR3 runs 13 residues. With 0 bases removed from V and 5 bases from J, the gap between germline ends came to 7 bases. Germline CDR1 reads SEHNR; CDR2 reads FQNEAQ (reference sequence). CDR3 protein: CASSLATYTEAFF. In DNA form, the CDR3 reads TGTGCCAGCAGCTTAGCCACATATACTGAAGCTTTCTTT.

V is TRBV15 and J is TRBJ1-5; the D is unclear. CDR1 is LNHNV, CDR2 YYDKDF, per germline (reference sequence). This CDR3 region has 14 residues. Trimming took off 2 bases at V and 0 bases at J, with 5 bases between the two ends. The CDR3 DNA is TGTGCCACCAGCAGAACGAATAGCAATCAGCCCCAGCATTTT. Its translation: CATSRTNSNQPQHF.

This clonotype was seen only a few times. The junction departs from germline at one end; a sequencing error may be responsible. The chain couples TRBV30 to TRBJ1-6; D is uncertain. This CDR3 has 15 residues. CDR1 is GTSNPN, CDR2 SVGIG, per germline (reference sequence). The CDR3 region has the DNA TGTGCCTGGAGACTGTTGAGCTCCTGTAATTCACCCCTCCACTTT. Amino acids: CAWRLLSSCNSPLHF.

This sequence joins TRBV20-1 and TRBJ2-1; TRBD2 matches at 13 bases. V shed 5 bases, J shed 9 bases, and the junction held 10 bases outside the gene matches. The germline CDR1 and CDR2 sequences are DFQATT and SNEGSKA (reference sequence). The CDR3 spans 15 residues. The CDR3 protein is CSAHTGTSGTREQFF. DNA of the CDR3: TGCAGTGCTCACACCGGGACTAGCGGGACTCGTGAGCAGTTCTTC.